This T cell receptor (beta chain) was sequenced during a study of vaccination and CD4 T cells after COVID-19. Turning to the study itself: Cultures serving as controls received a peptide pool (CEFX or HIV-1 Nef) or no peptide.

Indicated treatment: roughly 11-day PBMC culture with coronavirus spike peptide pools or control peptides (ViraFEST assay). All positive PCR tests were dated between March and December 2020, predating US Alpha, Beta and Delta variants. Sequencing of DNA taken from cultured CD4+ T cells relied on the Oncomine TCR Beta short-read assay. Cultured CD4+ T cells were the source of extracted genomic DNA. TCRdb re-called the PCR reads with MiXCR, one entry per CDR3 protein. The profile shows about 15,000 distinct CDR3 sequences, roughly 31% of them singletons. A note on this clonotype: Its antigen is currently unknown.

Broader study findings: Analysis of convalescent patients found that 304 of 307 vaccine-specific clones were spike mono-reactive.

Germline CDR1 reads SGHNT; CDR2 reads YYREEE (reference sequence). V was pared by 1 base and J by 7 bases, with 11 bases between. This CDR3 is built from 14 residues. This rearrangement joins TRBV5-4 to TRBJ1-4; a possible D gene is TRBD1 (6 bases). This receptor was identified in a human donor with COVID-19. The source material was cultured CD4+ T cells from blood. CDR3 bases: TGTGCCAGCAGCTTGCGGGGGCTGGGTGAAAAACTGTTTTTT. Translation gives CASSLRGLGEKLFF.